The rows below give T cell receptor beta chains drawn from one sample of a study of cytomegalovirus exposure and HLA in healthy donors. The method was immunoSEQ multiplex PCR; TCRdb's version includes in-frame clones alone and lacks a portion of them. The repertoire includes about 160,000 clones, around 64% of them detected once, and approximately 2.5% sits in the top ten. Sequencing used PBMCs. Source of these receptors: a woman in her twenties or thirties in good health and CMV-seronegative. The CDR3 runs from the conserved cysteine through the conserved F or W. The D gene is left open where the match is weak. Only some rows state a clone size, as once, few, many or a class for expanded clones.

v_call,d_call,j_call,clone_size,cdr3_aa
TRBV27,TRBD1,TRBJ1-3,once,CASSLRGRGNTIYF
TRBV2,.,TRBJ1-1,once,CASSEQGRNTEAFF
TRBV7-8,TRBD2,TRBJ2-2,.,CASRPTSGRSTGELFF
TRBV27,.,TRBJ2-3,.,CASSFGGRTDTQYF
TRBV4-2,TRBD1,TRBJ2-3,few,CASSHGRDRSTDTQYF
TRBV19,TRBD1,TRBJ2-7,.,CASSPGTAYEQYF
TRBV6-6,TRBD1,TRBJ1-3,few,CASKQGAAGNTIYF
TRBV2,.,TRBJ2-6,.,CASEAGYSWANVLTF
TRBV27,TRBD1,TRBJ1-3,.,CASRPGTVPFFSGNTIYF
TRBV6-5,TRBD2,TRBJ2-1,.,CASRATSGYNEQFF
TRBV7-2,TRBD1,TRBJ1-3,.,CASARQQGASGNTIYF
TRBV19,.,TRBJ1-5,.,CASSKEISNQPQHF
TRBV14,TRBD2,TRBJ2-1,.,CASSEGIGGREWNEQFF
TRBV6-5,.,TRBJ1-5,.,CASRGPGQRQPQHF
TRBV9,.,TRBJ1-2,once,CASSVGTAAGYTF
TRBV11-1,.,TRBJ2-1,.,CASSLSREQFF
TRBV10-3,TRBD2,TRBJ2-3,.,CAISAFAGGDDTQYF
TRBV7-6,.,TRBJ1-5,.,CASSLNGGDQPQHF
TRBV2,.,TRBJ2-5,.,CASSDKPPWAQETQYF
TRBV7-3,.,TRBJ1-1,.,CASSLMADTEAFF
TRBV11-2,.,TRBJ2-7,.,CASSSGAEQYF
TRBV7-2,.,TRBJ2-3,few,CASSLVGRDTDTQYF
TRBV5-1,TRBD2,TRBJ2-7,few,CASSILAGSSYEQYF
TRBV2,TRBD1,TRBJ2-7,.,CASSDRTGQPREQYF
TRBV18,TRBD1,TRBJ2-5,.,CASSQQGEETQYF
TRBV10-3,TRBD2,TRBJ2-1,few,CAISFSTSGSLNEQFF
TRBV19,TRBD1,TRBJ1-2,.,CASSIRDREGYTF
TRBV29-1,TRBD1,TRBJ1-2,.,CSVDRQGTYGYTF
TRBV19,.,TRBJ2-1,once,CASSIDRGINEQFF
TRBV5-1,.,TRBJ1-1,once,CASSLTVGEIRRAFF
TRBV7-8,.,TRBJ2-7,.,CASSLAGVRDEQYF
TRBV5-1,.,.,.,CASSLDLGGSYEQYF
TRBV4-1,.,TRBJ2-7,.,CASSQDEGRDEQYF
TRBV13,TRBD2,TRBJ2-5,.,CASSLGPLAGQETQYF
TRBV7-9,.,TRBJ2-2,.,CASIPRLNTGELFF
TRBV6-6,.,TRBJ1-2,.,CASTEGNGYTF